This is a list of T cell receptor beta chains from one sample in a study of lymphopenia after photon versus proton radiotherapy. The table came from immunoSEQ multiplex PCR; TCRdb's copy has only in-frame clones and leaves some out. The table shows 150,000 to 200,000 clones, with less than 90% occurring only once. The source material was peripheral blood, sampled from a patient treated with photon-based radiotherapy. These receptors were taken from a man aged 50 to 59 with gastric cancer. Each CDR3 is given with its conserved first and last residue. D genes are given only for firm matches. Some rows have no size entry. The others give once, few or many, or a class for an expanded clone.

V	J	D	size	DNA	CDR3
TRBV7-9	TRBJ2-3	TRBD2	-	TGTGCCAGCAGCTCTAGCGGAGGAGGAGATACGCAGTATTTT	CASSSSGGGDTQYF
TRBV6-1	TRBJ2-7	TRBD2	-	TGTGCCAGCATCGTTGGACTAGCGGGAGTTGATGAGCAGTACTTC	CASIVGLAGVDEQYF
TRBV19	TRBJ1-1	-	-	TGTGCCAGTAGTACCTTCGTTGGAAACACTGAAGCTTTCTTT	CASSTFVGNTEAFF
TRBV5-4	TRBJ1-2	-	-	TGTGCCAGCATCTCCGATGAGGGTTATGGCTACACCTTC	CASISDEGYGYTF
TRBV7-4	TRBJ2-7	TRBD2	-	TGTGCCAGCAGCTTAAAAAGGACTAGAGACCACGAGCAGTACTTC	CASSLKRTRDHEQYF
TRBV5-4	TRBJ2-2	-	-	TGTGCCAGCGGCCCAGGGGCTCGGACCGGGGAGCTGTTTTTT	CASGPGARTGELFF
TRBV27	TRBJ2-5	TRBD1	-	TGTGCCAGCAGTTTTTCCGCTCCTAAGGGACAGGGGGCTGGAGAGACCCAGTACTTC	CASSFSAPKGQGAGETQYF
TRBV6-1	TRBJ1-3	-	-	TGTGCCAGCAGTGAAGGGGGGACGGGAAACACCATATATTTT	CASSEGGTGNTIYF
TRBV7-2	TRBJ2-1	TRBD1	-	TGTGCCAGCAGCTGGACAGGGTCAGGCTACAATGAGCAGTTCTTC	CASSWTGSGYNEQFF
TRBV19	TRBJ1-1	-	-	TGTGCCAGTAGTATTGAGGGCGCGGCTGAAGCTTTCTTT	CASSIEGAAEAFF
TRBV20-1	TRBJ2-7	-	-	TGCAGTGCTAGACAGGGTCCCGAGCAGTACTTC	CSARQGPEQYF
TRBV5-1	TRBJ1-2	TRBD1	-	TGCGCCAGCAGCTCCCTGCGCGGACAGGGGGGGTATGGCTACACCTTC	CASSSLRGQGGYGYTF
TRBV5-6	TRBJ1-1	-	-	TGTGCCAGCAGCTTGGAACAGGGAGGATTCGTGGGCACTGAAGCTTTCTTT	CASSLEQGGFVGTEAFF
TRBV4-1	TRBJ2-5	TRBD2	-	TGCGCCAGCAGCCAAGGGTACTCTAGCGGGAGTTTGGAGACCCAGTACTTC	CASSQGYSSGSLETQYF
TRBV5-4	TRBJ2-7	-	-	TGTGCCAGCAGCTACGCTAGCTACGAGCAGTACTTC	CASSYASYEQYF
TRBV9	TRBJ2-5	-	once	TGTGCCAGCAGCGTTACCACCTACCAGACCCAGTACTTC	CASSVTTYQTQYF
TRBV10-3	TRBJ2-1	-	-	TGTGCCATCAGCCCCGGACAGTTTGAGCAGTTCTTC	CAISPGQFEQFF
TRBV9	TRBJ1-1	-	once	TGTGCCAGCTCTGAGGGGAGGGGGAACACTGAAGCTTTCTTT	CASSEGRGNTEAFF
TRBV5-4	TRBJ2-2	TRBD2	-	TGTGCCAGCAGCTTCTCCCTGACTAGCGGAAGCGACACCGGGGAGCTGTTTTTT	CASSFSLTSGSDTGELFF
TRBV7-9	TRBJ2-2	-	-	TGTGCCAGCAGCTTCTCAAGCGGGGAGCTGTTTTTT	CASSFSSGELFF
TRBV7-2	TRBJ1-5	-	-	TGTGCCAGCAGCTCGGACGGCCGTAGCAATCAGCCCCAGCATTTT	CASSSDGRSNQPQHF
TRBV19	TRBJ2-6	-	-	TGTGCCAGTAGTAACGACGGCGGAGCAACCTCTGGGGCCAACGTCCTGACTTTC	CASSNDGGATSGANVLTF
TRBV7-9	TRBJ2-7	TRBD2	-	TGTGCCAGCAGCTTAGATGCGACTAGCGGGAGCTCCTACGAGCAGTACTTC	CASSLDATSGSSYEQYF
TRBV5-4	TRBJ2-5	TRBD2	-	TGTGCCAGCAGCTCCGGGACTAGCGGGAGGGCCGGTGAGACCCAGTACTTC	CASSSGTSGRAGETQYF
TRBV7-9	TRBJ2-7	-	-	TGTGCCAGCAGCTCTTACTACAGGGACCAGCGGCGCTACGAGCAGTACTTC	CASSSYYRDQRRYEQYF
TRBV7-2	TRBJ2-7	TRBD1	-	TGTGCCAGCAGCGTGGACAGGGGGCAATACGAGCAGTACTTC	CASSVDRGQYEQYF
TRBV27	TRBJ2-7	-	once	TGTGCCAGCAGTTTTAATCCCCGGTCCGAGCAGTACTTC	CASSFNPRSEQYF
TRBV7-9	TRBJ1-3	-	-	TGTGCCAGCAGCTTAGATGGCAGGGATTCTGGAAACACCATATATTTT	CASSLDGRDSGNTIYF
TRBV19	TRBJ2-7	TRBD2	-	TGTGCCAGTACCTCTAGCGGATCTTCCTACGAGCAGTACTTC	CASTSSGSSYEQYF
TRBV6-6	TRBJ2-2	-	-	TGTGCCACCTATAACAGGGGGGGATACACCGGGGAGCTGTTTTTT	CATYNRGGYTGELFF
TRBV7-2	TRBJ2-1	TRBD2	-	TGTGCCAGCAGCTTTAAGGCGGGAGAGAGTGAGCAGTTCTTC	CASSFKAGESEQFF
TRBV5-5	TRBJ1-2	-	-	TGTGCCAGCAGCTTGGCTACGGACAGCCTGTTCGGCTACACCTTC	CASSLATDSLFGYTF
TRBV7-3	TRBJ1-5	-	-	TGTGCCAGCAGCCCTGATGGCAATCAGCCCCAGCATTTT	CASSPDGNQPQHF
TRBV25-1	TRBJ2-1	-	-	TGTGCCAGCAGTGATCCGGGCGGGCGAAACAATGAGCAGTTCTTC	CASSDPGGRNNEQFF
TRBV28	TRBJ2-7	-	-	TGTGCCAGCAGTCCAACAGGTGGGTCCTCCTACGAGCAGTACTTC	CASSPTGGSSYEQYF
TRBV7-9	TRBJ2-7	TRBD1	once	TGTGCCAGCAGCTCGGGACAGGGAGGCTACGAGCAGTACTTC	CASSSGQGGYEQYF
TRBV15	TRBJ2-2	TRBD1	-	TGTGCCACCGCTGTAGGGGGCAATACCGGGGAGCTGTTTTTT	CATAVGGNTGELFF
TRBV6-5	TRBJ2-3	TRBD1	-	TGTGCCAGCAGAACAGGGGGCGTTGATACGCAGTATTTT	CASRTGGVDTQYF
TRBV5-4	TRBJ2-3	-	-	TGTGCCAGCAGCTTCACAGATACGCAGTATTTT	CASSFTDTQYF
TRBV2	TRBJ2-6	TRBD1	-	TGTGCCAGCAGAGCAGGGGGTCTCTCTGGGGCCAACGTCCTGACTTTC	CASRAGGLSGANVLTF
TRBV28	TRBJ1-1	-	-	TGTGCCAGCAGCCGTGGGACGGGGCTTGAAGCTTTCTTT	CASSRGTGLEAFF
TRBV2	TRBJ2-3	-	-	TGTGCCAGCAGTAGGGGCCCCCGCACAGATACGCAGTATTTT	CASSRGPRTDTQYF
TRBV5-4	TRBJ2-5	TRBD2	-	TGTGCCAGCAGCACAAGGACTAGCGGGAGAATCCAGACCCAGTACTTC	CASSTRTSGRIQTQYF
TRBV27	TRBJ1-1	-	once	TGTGCCAGCAGTTATTGGCGGGACACTGAAGCTTTCTTT	CASSYWRDTEAFF
TRBV2	TRBJ1-5	TRBD1	-	TGTGCCAGCAGTGGGGGGACAGGGCGCTTAGAGCCCCAGCATTTT	CASSGGTGRLEPQHF
TRBV19	TRBJ2-7	-	-	TGTGCCAGTAGTATAGGTACAGGGAAGGGGTCCTACGAGCAGTACTTC	CASSIGTGKGSYEQYF
TRBV19	TRBJ2-1	TRBD1	-	TGTGCCAGTAGTGCCGGGACAGGGGGTATGAATGAGCAGTTCTTC	CASSAGTGGMNEQFF
TRBV6-6	TRBJ1-5	-	once	TGTGCCAGCAGTTACTCGACCGGGGGGTCCCAGCATTTT	CASSYSTGGSQHF
TRBV19	TRBJ2-2	-	-	TGTGCCAGTAGTATGGGAAGCGGGCAGGAGGAGCTGTTTTTT	CASSMGSGQEELFF
TRBV27	TRBJ1-2	TRBD1	-	TGTGCCAGCAGTCCCACTGACAGGGACTATGGCTACACCTTC	CASSPTDRDYGYTF
TRBV6-5	TRBJ2-7	-	-	TGTGCCAGCAGGACTACTAACTCCTACGAGCAGTACTTC	CASRTTNSYEQYF
TRBV14	TRBJ1-2	-	-	TGTGCCAGCAGCCAAGATCTCCCGGCAATGCAGGACCCCTATGGCTACACCTTC	CASSQDLPAMQDPYGYTF
TRBV6-1	TRBJ2-1	-	once	TGTGCCAGCAGATCGACAGTCACCAATGAGCAGTTCTTC	CASRSTVTNEQFF
TRBV11-2	TRBJ2-5	-	-	TGTGCCAGCAGCTTAAAAGAGACCCAGTACTTC	CASSLKETQYF
TRBV7-9	TRBJ1-3	-	-	TGTGCCAGCAGATCCACAGGAAACTCTGGAAACACCATATATTTT	CASRSTGNSGNTIYF